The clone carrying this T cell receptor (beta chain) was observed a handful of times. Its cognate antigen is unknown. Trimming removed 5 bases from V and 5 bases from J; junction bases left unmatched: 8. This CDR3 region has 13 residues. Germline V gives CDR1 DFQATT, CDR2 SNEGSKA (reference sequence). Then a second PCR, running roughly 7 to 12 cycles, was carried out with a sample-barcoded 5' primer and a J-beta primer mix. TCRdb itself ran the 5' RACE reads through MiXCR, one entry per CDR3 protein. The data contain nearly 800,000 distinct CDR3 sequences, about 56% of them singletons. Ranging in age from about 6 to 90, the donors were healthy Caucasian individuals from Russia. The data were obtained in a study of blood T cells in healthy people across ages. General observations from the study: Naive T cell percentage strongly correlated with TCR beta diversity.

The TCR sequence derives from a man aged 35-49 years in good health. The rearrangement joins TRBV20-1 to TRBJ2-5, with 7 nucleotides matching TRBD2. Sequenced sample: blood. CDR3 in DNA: TGCAGTGCTCCCCTCGGGGGGAGGGAGACCCAGTACTTC. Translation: CSAPLGGRETQYF.